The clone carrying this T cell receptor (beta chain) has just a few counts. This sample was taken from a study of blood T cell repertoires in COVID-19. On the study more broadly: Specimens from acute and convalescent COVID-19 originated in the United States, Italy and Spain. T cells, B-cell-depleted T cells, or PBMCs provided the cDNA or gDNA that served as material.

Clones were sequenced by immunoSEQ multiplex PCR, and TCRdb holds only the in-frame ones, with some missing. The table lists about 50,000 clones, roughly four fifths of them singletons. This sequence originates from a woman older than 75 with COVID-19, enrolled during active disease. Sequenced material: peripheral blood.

DNA of the CDR3: TGTGCCAGCAAACCGGTTGGGGGGGCCAAACCGAACACTGAAGCTTTCTTT. Its protein product is CASKPVGGAKPNTEAFF. The V and J genes are TRBV19 and TRBJ1-1; D is possibly TRBD1 (6 bases). The CDR3 sequence is 17 residues long. Trimming left V 9 bases short and J 1 base short, with 24 bases between. CDR1 and CDR2 from the germline V gene are LNHDA and SQIVND (reference sequence).